Each of the 24 T cell receptor beta chains below was sequenced from the same sample in a study of T-cell memory formation after mild COVID-19. Using its own MiXCR run on the 5' RACE reads, TCRdb lists one record per CDR3 protein. Of hundreds of thousands of distinct CDR3 sequences in the sample, approximately 18% were seen once. The sample taken for sequencing was PBMCs or a T cell subset sorted from them (not recorded which). The receptors come from a young man who had mild COVID-19 (a few samples of this study predate the infection). Cell type and time point are not known.

This clonotype was detected a few times. The rearrangement links TRBV3-1 to TRBJ2-1; D is unresolved. V lost 0 bases, J lost 0 bases, and 12 bases lay in between. The CDR3 runs to 17 residues. CDR1 and CDR2 from the germline V gene are LGHDT and YNNKEL (reference sequence). CDR3 sequence: CASSQDRFLSSYNEQFF. Here the CDR3 DNA reads TGTGCCAGCAGCCAAGATCGGTTCCTAAGCTCCTACAATGAGCAGTTCTTC.

Only a few counts were recorded for this clonotype. This chain joins TRBV7-3 and TRBJ2-6; D gene ambiguous. Germline V gives CDR1 SGHTA, CDR2 FQGTGA. This CDR3 comprises 16 residues. Between the trimmed V and J ends, which lost 8 bases and 2 bases, there was a span of 16 bases. The CDR3 loop reads CASPRTSGAGANVLTF. The CDR3 DNA reads TGTGCCAGCCCCCGGACCTCTGGGGCTGGGGCCAACGTCCTGACTTTC.

This clonotype was counted only a few times. The genes are TRBV18 and TRBJ2-3; tentatively, D is TRBD2 (5 bases). The germline V and J ends were trimmed by 6 bases and 0 bases, with 16 bases remaining between them. The germline CDR1 and CDR2 sequences are KGHSH and LQKENI. This CDR3 region has 16 residues. The CDR3 region is CASSGSLGPSTDTQYF. Written as DNA, the CDR3 is TGTGCCAGCTCGGGGAGTTTAGGGCCAAGCACAGATACGCAGTATTTT.

This clonotype showed up many times. This rearrangement joins TRBV5-1 to TRBJ1-1, with D possibly matching TRBD1 (6 bases). The CDR3 loop spans 14 amino acids. Trimming shortened V by 4 bases and J by 2 bases, and 12 bases separated the two germline ends. The germline CDR1 and CDR2 sequences are SGHRS and YFSETQ. CDR3 DNA: TGCGCCAGCAGCCCCTGGGGGGGCAACACTGAAGCTTTCTTT. Protein sequence: CASSPWGGNTEAFF.

The V gene is TRBV4-2, the J gene TRBJ1-4; maybe TRBD1 (6 bases). The V end lost 4 bases, the J end lost 3 bases, and 18 bases lay between the germline ends. Germline V gene sequence: CDR1 LGHNA, CDR2 YNFKEQ. The length of the CDR3 is 17 residues. For the CDR3, the DNA is TGTGCCAGCAGCCGGAACGCTCAGGGGTCTCCTAATGAAAAACTGTTTTTT. Its protein is CASSRNAQGSPNEKLFF.

This clonotype occurred many times. The chain employs TRBV12-3 or TRBV12-4 and TRBJ1-1; a possible D gene is TRBD1 (5 bases). The CDR3 is made up of 15 amino acids. The V gene lost 5 bases and the J gene lost 1 base, with 14 bases spanning the gap. Here the CDR3 reads CASSPHGASNTEAFF. The DNA for the CDR3 is TGTGCCAGCAGTCCCCACGGGGCCTCGAACACTGAAGCTTTCTTT.

This clonotype occurred a few times. The V call is TRBV29-1, the J call TRBJ2-5; maybe TRBD2 (5 bases). Germline CDR1 reads SQVTM; CDR2 reads ANQGSEA. The CDR3 is 14 residues long. V was pared by 4 bases and J by 0 bases, with 12 bases between. This CDR3 is CSVVLRGYQETQYF. The CDR3 region has the DNA TGCAGCGTTGTGCTCCGGGGTTACCAAGAGACCCAGTACTTC.

This clonotype has only a few counts. The chain recombines TRBV9 with TRBJ1-1, with 9 bases lining up with TRBD1. The CDR3 is 15 amino acids. Germline V CDR1 and CDR2: SGDLS, YYNGEE. The J segment lost 2 bases and the V segment lost 4 bases, leaving 6 bases of the junction unmatched. This CDR3 is CASSPGDRVNTEAFF. The CDR3 DNA reads as TGTGCCAGCAGCCCGGGGGACAGGGTAAACACTGAAGCTTTCTTT.

This clonotype was counted a few times. V gene TRBV2 combines with J gene TRBJ2-2; D is ambiguous. The V end was cut by 8 bases, the J end by 3 bases, with 10 bases between. CDR3 length: 13 residues. Germline lookup yields CDR1 SNHLY and CDR2 FYNNEI. In DNA form, the CDR3 reads TGTGCCAGCCGCCTGCGCGACACCGGGGAGCTGTTTTTT. Encoded protein: CASRLRDTGELFF.

This clonotype was seen only a few times. The V and J genes are TRBV4-3 and TRBJ2-3; 7 bases are a match to TRBD1. The CDR3 has 16 residues. Trimming took 0 bases from V and 3 from J; bases not matched to a gene: 6. CDR1 LGHNA and CDR2 YSLEER come from the germline V gene. The CDR3 reads CASSQDLGQPTDTQYF. For the CDR3, the DNA is TGCGCCAGCAGCCAAGACTTGGGACAGCCGACAGATACGCAGTATTTT.

This chain links TRBV10-3 with TRBJ2-1; TRBD1 might be the D (6 bases). With 6 bases removed from V and 9 bases from J, the gap between germline ends came to 21 bases. The CDR3 runs to 15 residues. CDR1 is ENHRY and CDR2 is SYGVKD in the germline V gene. The CDR3 loop reads CAIRETGNPTSEQFF. DNA of the CDR3: TGTGCCATCAGGGAGACAGGAAACCCTACAAGTGAGCAGTTCTTC.

The chain links TRBV18 to TRBJ2-1, with 10 positions matching TRBD2. CDR3 length: 15 residues. After removal of 6 bases from V and 6 bases from J, the junction contained 8 bases not matched to a gene. Germline CDR1 reads KGHSH; CDR2 reads LQKENI. The CDR3 sequence: CASSTSSSGGNEQFF. The CDR3 nucleotides read TGTGCCAGCTCCACGTCGTCTAGCGGGGGCAATGAGCAGTTCTTC.

This clonotype was seen only a few times. V usage is TRBV7-9 and J usage is TRBJ2-3, with 8 bases aligning to TRBD2. With V trimmed by 5 bases and J by 1 base, 5 bases remained unmatched. Germline loops: CDR1 SEHNR, CDR2 FQNEAQ (reference sequence). CDR3 length: 15 amino acids. CDR3 in DNA: TGTGCCAGCAGCACACTAGCGGTTGGCACAGATACGCAGTATTTT. Amino acid sequence: CASSTLAVGTDTQYF.

The rearrangement uses TRBV11-2 and TRBJ2-2; a possible D gene is TRBD1 (5 bases). V was pared by 3 bases and J by 7 bases, with 9 bases between. Germline V gene lookup returns CDR1 SGHAT and CDR2 FQNNGV. This CDR3 has 13 amino acids. CDR3 region: CASSFLRDGELFF. CDR3 bases: TGTGCCAGCAGCTTCCTCAGGGACGGGGAGCTGTTTTTT.

V and J are TRBV19 and TRBJ2-1; 9 bases line up with TRBD2. V was pared by 5 bases and J by 8 bases, with 13 bases of the junction left unmatched. Germline V lookup: CDR1 LNHDA, CDR2 SQIVND (reference sequence). This CDR3 region has 16 residues. In DNA form, the CDR3 reads TGTGCCAGTAGTGAACCGGGACTAGCTCAGCTCCATGAGCAGTTCTTC. Translation gives CASSEPGLAQLHEQFF.

This rearrangement joins TRBV6-5 to TRBJ2-7; TRBD2 is a possible D gene (5 bases). This CDR3 contains 15 residues. The ends were cut back, 6 bases at V and 4 bases at J, with 19 bases in the middle. Looked up from germline, CDR1 is MNHEY and CDR2 is SVGAGI. Here the CDR3 DNA reads TGTGCCAGCAGCCCAAACGGGGATTCACCTTACGAGCAGTACGTC. Amino acids: CASSPNGDSPYEQYV.

This clonotype was seen a handful of times. This chain uses TRBV2 with TRBJ2-3; unclear D gene. There are 13 residues in the CDR3. Germline CDR1 SNHLY, CDR2 FYNNEI. V shed 7 bases and J shed 7 bases, with 15 bases lying between them. The CDR3 DNA sequence: TGTGCCAGCACCGGCCCCACAAAGAATACGCAGTATTTT. It codes for CASTGPTKNTQYF.

This rearrangement joins TRBV6-5 to TRBJ1-3, with 8 positions matching TRBD1. This CDR3 has 15 amino acids. J lost 4 bases, V lost 6 bases, and 8 bases had no gene match. Looked up from germline, CDR1 is MNHEY and CDR2 is SVGAGI. CDR3 in DNA: TGTGCCAGCAGGATCGGACAGGGAGCAGGAAACACCATATATTTT. It specifies CASRIGQGAGNTIYF.

The chain is built from TRBV6-5 and TRBJ2-3; no clear D gene. Trimming cost V 4 bases and J 2 bases, with 16 bases left between them. Looked up from germline, CDR1 is MNHEY and CDR2 is SVGAGI. The length of the CDR3 is 16 residues. CDR3 bases: TGTGCCAGCAGTTCATGGGCTACCACCCCCACAGATACGCAGTATTTT. Its translation: CASSSWATTPTDTQYF.

CDR3 loop: CSARTPTQYF. In nucleotides, the CDR3 is TGCAGTGCCCGGACTCCTACCCAGTACTTC. This sequence joins TRBV20-1 and TRBJ2-5, with D possibly TRBD2 on 5 matching bases. The length of the CDR3 is 10 residues. V was trimmed by 6 bases and J by 8 bases, leaving 10 bases between them. CDR1 and CDR2 from the germline V gene are DFQATT and SNEGSKA (reference sequence).

In this sample, this clonotype turned up a few times. The gene calls are TRBV4-3 and TRBJ2-6; D is ambiguous. V lost 1 base to trimming and J lost 2 bases, with 3 bases between them. Germline V gene lookup returns CDR1 LGHNA and CDR2 YSLEER. CDR3 length equals 14 residues. The CDR3 loop reads CASSQGTGANVLTF. CDR3 sequence (DNA): TGCGCCAGCAGCCAAGGGACTGGGGCCAACGTCCTGACTTTC.

This clonotype was recorded a few times. The genes are TRBV20-1 and TRBJ1-6; D gene unclear. The CDR3 totals 14 residues. Germline V gene lookup returns CDR1 DFQATT and CDR2 SNEGSKA (reference sequence). Between the trimmed V and J ends, which lost 1 base and 9 bases, there was a span of 13 bases. The CDR3 nucleotides read TGCAGTGCTAGAGGGACCCGGATCGGTTCACCCCTCCACTTT. Its protein product is CSARGTRIGSPLHF.

In its sample, this clonotype was seen once. This rearrangement joins TRBV4-3 to TRBJ2-7; 7 bases align to TRBD2. Losses at the gene ends were 0 bases for V and 8 bases for J; bases not matched to a gene: 13. The germline V gene has CDR1 LGHNA and CDR2 YSLEER. This CDR3 comprises 16 residues. The CDR3 DNA reads as TGCGCCAGCAGCCAAGAGAGCCACGGGGGGACTTTGAAGCAGTACTTC. Its translation is CASSQESHGGTLKQYF.

The chain is built from TRBV4-1 and TRBJ2-7; possible D gene TRBD2, 5 bases. Trimming removed 1 base from V and 0 bases from J, with 16 bases in between. The CDR3 totals 17 residues. The germline V gene has CDR1 MGHRA and CDR2 YSYEKL. The CDR3 nucleotides are TGCGCCAGCAGCCAAGCCCCGAGGGTTTTGAGCTCCTACGAGCAGTACTTC. Encoded protein: CASSQAPRVLSSYEQYF.